A single sample gave rise to the 21 T cell receptor beta chains below, sequenced in a study of beta chain features in type 1 diabetes. Reverse transcribing all isolated RNA meant expressed TCRB transcripts were sequenced. Measured with immunoSEQ multiplex PCR; TCRdb has only the in-frame clones, and not every one. Of 140,000 to 150,000 clones listed, nearly 50% are singletons. The sequenced sample was Tregs from blood. The origin of the receptors is a man aged 18 to 30 in good health.

CDR3 region: CASRRTDTQYF. The CDR3 bases are TGTGCCAGCAGGCGGACAGATACGCAGTATTTT. The chain is built from TRBV11-1 and TRBJ2-3; D uncertain. V lost 6 bases and J 3 bases, leaving 4 bases between the germline ends. Germline V gene sequence: CDR1 SGHAT, CDR2 FQDESV (reference sequence). This CDR3 has 11 residues.

This rearrangement joins TRBV5-1 to TRBJ2-7, with 7 positions matching TRBD1. From germline, CDR1 is SGHRS and CDR2 YFSETQ. Germline trimming cut 3 bases from V and 0 bases from J; bases unmatched to any gene: 0. The CDR3 totals 13 residues. For the CDR3, the DNA is TGCGCCAGCAGCTGGGACAGCTCCTACGAGCAGTACTTC. It yields the protein CASSWDSSYEQYF.

This chain joins TRBV6-6 and TRBJ2-3; 12 nucleotides agree with TRBD2. After removal of 5 bases from V and 5 bases from J, the junction contained 5 bases not matched to a gene. CDR3 length: 15 residues. CDR1 and CDR2 (germline): MNHNY, SVGAGI (reference sequence). CDR3 in amino acids: CASSQLLAGGDTQYF. The CDR3 bases are TGTGCCAGCAGTCAACTACTAGCGGGAGGAGATACGCAGTATTTT.

This sequence joins TRBV19 and TRBJ2-1, with TRBD2 identical over 14 bases. Germline lookup yields CDR1 LNHDA and CDR2 SQIVND (reference sequence). CDR3 length equals 17 residues. Trimming took 5 bases from V and 6 from J; bases not matched to a gene: 9. CDR3 residues: CASSFPGLAGVSNEQFF. The CDR3 region has the DNA TGTGCCAGTAGTTTTCCGGGACTAGCGGGAGTATCCAATGAGCAGTTCTTC.

The V call is TRBV7-3, the J call TRBJ2-3, with D tentatively TRBD1 (7 bases). This CDR3 spans 16 amino acids. Germline V CDR1 and CDR2: SGHTA, FQGTGA. V lost 4 bases, J lost 4 bases, and 18 bases lay in between. The CDR3 bases are TGTGCCAGCAGCTCGCGACAGGGCGGGGCACCAGATACGCAGTATTTT. Amino acid sequence: CASSSRQGGAPDTQYF.

Concerning this clone itself: One end of the junction does not line up with germline, which may come from a read error. Additional DNA sequences in this sample encode the identical CDR3. The J gene is TRBJ1-6, the V gene TRBV27; D remains ambiguous. This CDR3 region has 17 residues. Germline CDR1 reads MNHEY; CDR2 reads SMNVEV (reference sequence). CDR3 DNA: TGTGCCAGCAGTTACCTTTACAGCAGCTCCTATAATTCCCCCCTCCACTTT. Residues: CASSYLYSSSYNSPLHF.

As DNA, the CDR3 is TGTGCCAGCAGCTTACACAATCAGCCCCAGCATTTT. Protein: CASSLHNQPQHF. The chain recombines TRBV7-9 with TRBJ1-5; D unclear. This CDR3 has 12 amino acids. Deletions cut 2 bases from V and 3 bases from J, with 2 bases between. From germline, CDR1 is SEHNR and CDR2 FQNEAQ (reference sequence).

This clone was recorded only once. The V gene is TRBV7-2, the J gene TRBJ2-5; TRBD1 matches at 7 bases. The end of the DNA is better explained by TRBJ2-7, so the J call may be wrong. Per the germline V gene, CDR1 is SGHTA and CDR2 is FQGNSA. The CDR3 extends over 16 amino acids. The CDR3 nucleotides are TGTGCCAGCAGCTATCCGGGACAGCCGAGCTCCTACGAGCAGTACTTC. This encodes CASSYPGQPSSYEQYF.

J is TRBJ2-1 and V is TRBV7-3; 10 nucleotides agree with TRBD1. The V and J ends lost 0 bases and 8 bases, in that order; junction bases with no gene match: 1. The CDR3 runs to 14 residues. Germline V gene lookup returns CDR1 SGHTA and CDR2 FQGTGA. DNA for the CDR3: TGTGCCAGCAGCTTAACGGGACAGGGGTATGAGCAGTTCTTC. Translation gives CASSLTGQGYEQFF.

This clone was seen only a few times. This rearrangement joins TRBV11-2 to TRBJ2-1; D perhaps matches TRBD1 (6 bases). Trimming took 5 bases from V and 7 from J, leaving 12 bases between them. Looked up from germline, CDR1 is SGHAT and CDR2 is FQNNGV. The CDR3 length is 13 residues. For the CDR3, the DNA is TGTGCCAGCAGCGCAGGACAGCAAAATGAGCAGTTCTTC. Translated: CASSAGQQNEQFF.

This clone has more than one count but fewer than ten. This chain links TRBV10-3 with TRBJ2-4; the D gene is possibly TRBD2 (6 bases). The germline V and J ends were trimmed by 5 bases and 7 bases, with 12 bases remaining between them. The CDR3 runs 13 residues. The germline V gene encodes CDR1 ENHRY and CDR2 SYGVKD. This chain's CDR3 is CAISTGGANIQYF. The CDR3 region has the DNA TGTGCCATCAGTACCGGCGGGGCTAACATTCAGTACTTC.

V is TRBV7-9 and J is TRBJ2-1; 12 nucleotides align to TRBD2. The CDR3 sequence is 18 residues long. Trimming at V came to 3 bases and at J to 3 bases, leaving 9 bases not matched to a gene. Germline loops: CDR1 SEHNR, CDR2 FQNEAQ (reference sequence). For the CDR3, the DNA is TGTGCCAGCAGCTTCTTGCCTAGCGGGAGGGCCTTCTACAATGAGCAGTTCTTC. Its translation: CASSFLPSGRAFYNEQFF.

This clone appeared once. V and J are TRBV30 and TRBJ2-3; a possible D gene is TRBD2 (6 bases). The ends were cut back, 3 bases at V and 6 bases at J, with 10 bases in the middle. Germline loops: CDR1 GTSNPN, CDR2 SVGIG (reference sequence). CDR3 length: 12 amino acids. The CDR3 loop reads CAWSGGRDTQYF. CDR3 nucleotides: TGTGCCTGGAGCGGGGGACGGGATACGCAGTATTTT.

The chain links TRBV7-2 to TRBJ1-1, with a tentative D call TRBD1 (6 bases). This CDR3 contains 16 residues. CDR1 SGHTA and CDR2 FQGNSA come from the germline V gene. Trimming stripped 2 bases from V and 4 bases from J, with 17 bases between. CDR3 amino acids: CASSLQPGGLSTEAFF. The CDR3 DNA follows: TGTGCCAGCAGCTTACAACCGGGGGGGCTGAGCACTGAAGCTTTCTTT.

The chain joins TRBV4-2 to TRBJ1-4; 7 bases are shared with TRBD1. The J segment lost 7 bases and the V segment lost 1 base, leaving 6 bases of the junction unmatched. CDR1 LGHNA and CDR2 YNFKEQ come from the germline V gene. The CDR3 sequence is 15 residues long. The CDR3 loop reads CASSQVGTAFEKLFF. The CDR3 DNA is TGTGCCAGCAGCCAAGTGGGGACAGCTTTTGAAAAACTGTTTTTT.

J is TRBJ1-6 and V is TRBV6-1, with a tentative D call TRBD1 (6 bases). Germline values: CDR1 MNHNS, CDR2 SASEGT. V was trimmed by 2 bases and J by 9 bases, leaving 14 bases between them. CDR3 length: 15 residues. The CDR3: CASSEFRGRGSPLHF. In DNA, the CDR3 is TGTGCCAGCAGTGAATTCAGGGGAAGGGGTTCACCCCTCCACTTT.

The table lists this clone with a few counts. The chain joins TRBV6-5 to TRBJ2-7; tentative D call: TRBD1 (6 bases). CDR1 is MNHEY and CDR2 is SVGAGI in the germline V gene. Between the trimmed V and J ends, which lost 6 bases and 1 base, there was a span of 10 bases. The CDR3 contains 13 residues. In DNA form, the CDR3 reads TGTGCCAGCAGCCGGGACACATCCTACGAGCAGTACTTC. Protein: CASSRDTSYEQYF.

The table lists this clone with many counts. The rearrangement joins TRBV10-3 to TRBJ1-1, with D hard to call. CDR1 is ENHRY and CDR2 is SYGVKD in the germline V gene. Between the trimmed V and J ends, which lost 4 bases and 0 bases, there was a span of 9 bases. The CDR3 extends over 14 amino acids. The CDR3 nucleotides are TGTGCCATCAGTGGCTCAACTGTGAACACTGAAGCTTTCTTT. It is translated as CAISGSTVNTEAFF.

The chain employs TRBV6-1 and TRBJ1-5; possibly TRBD1 for D (5 bases). The CDR3 has 14 amino acids. Trimming stripped 9 bases from V and 3 bases from J, with 15 bases between. Germline CDR1 MNHNS, CDR2 SASEGT. CDR3 sequence (DNA): TGTGCCAGTTCGGGTGGGGGGACCAATCAGCCCCAGCATTTT. This translates into CASSGGGTNQPQHF.

The rearrangement uses TRBV14 and TRBJ2-6; possible D gene TRBD2, 5 bases. Trimming stripped 1 base from V and 0 bases from J, with 10 bases between. CDR3 length: 17 residues. CDR1 and CDR2 (germline): SGHDN, FVKESK. CDR3 residues: CASSQVGGSSGANVLTF. For the CDR3, the DNA is TGTGCCAGCAGCCAAGTTGGAGGTTCCTCTGGGGCCAACGTCCTGACTTTC. Full variable domain (missing parts from reference TRBV14 and TRBJ2-6): EAGVTQFPSHSVIEKGQTVTLRCDPISGHDNLYWYRRVMGKEIKFLLHFVKESKQDESGMPNNRFLAERTGGTYSTLKVQPAELEDSGVYFCASSQVGGSSGANVLTFGAGSRLTVL.

This clone was detected only once. The CDR3 nucleotides read TGTGCCAGCAGTGGGGACAGGGGCAATCAGCCCCAGCATTTT. It yields the protein CASSGDRGNQPQHF. The chain combines TRBV2 with TRBJ1-5, with TRBD1 matching 9 bases. CDR3 length: 14 amino acids. Trimming took 4 bases from V and 2 from J; bases not matched to a gene: 0. Germline V lookup: CDR1 SNHLY, CDR2 FYNNEI.